This T cell receptor (beta chain) was recorded in a study of cytomegalovirus exposure and HLA in healthy donors (dated by TCRdb to about 2017). Regarding the study in general: An earlier analysis of approximately 640 of the donors reported 250 to 300 Gb of sequence data and roughly 110 million unique TCR beta sequences from about 179 million T cells. Because of strong linkage in the cohort, roughly five DR-DQ haplotypes were treated as single units for association and clustering. Of the roughly 420 genotyped donors, roughly 80% were placed in the genetic ancestry cluster associated with self-reported Caucasian donors. Every discovery cohort repertoire had been produced on one sequencing platform. An earlier analysis of around 580 of the donors used high-throughput TCR beta sequencing to judge whether each TCR beta V gene segment behaved as functional or pseudogenic. Across roughly 420 genotyped donors of the cohort, an average of approximately 200,000 unique TCR beta nucleotide sequences per donor were sequenced, and roughly a sixth of those sequences were non-productive. The T cell repertoires of 700 or so subjects were profiled by immunosequencing and related to cytomegalovirus serostatus. Alongside the repertoire data, information on donor age, sex, ethnicity and CMV serostatus was compiled. A later analysis re-analyzed previously published TCR beta repertoires from 600 to 850 donors and added high-resolution HLA genotyping to study TCR occurrence patterns. The number of typed donors differed by locus: about 620-640 for A, B, C, DRB1 and DQB1; some 500 for DQA1; 606 for DPA1; and 400 to 480 for DPB1. Along with the approximately 700-subject first cohort, a separate validation cohort of more than 90 different subjects was used. To predict cytomegalovirus infection status, the study combined high-throughput TCR immunosequencing, statistical association of individual TCRs with disease status, and machine learning. The study was designed to test whether signatures of past pathogen exposure could be identified by cataloging public T cell receptors. A later genetic analysis used genome-wide SNP genotypes for about 60% of the roughly 670 donors, treating that subset as a discovery cohort. Rather than using new phenotypic data, the later analysis identified candidate immune exposures from TCR beta sequences and from how often those sequences occurred across donors. HLA typing included class I and class II loci at four-digit resolution. An early release covering 500 to 750 HLA-typed donors comprised about 300 gigabases of sequencing data and about 90 million unique TCR sequences. The investigation overall reported the following: A later analysis found that HLA-associated TCR beta chains were more clonally expanded and had lower generation probabilities than equally common non-associated chains. Correlated functional status among segregating V segments might reflect linkage disequilibrium, but an unknown experimental factor could not be ruled out. A few of the identified cytomegalovirus-associated TCR beta chains were confirmed in vitro to be specific for cytomegalovirus antigens. A total of fewer than 200 TCR beta chains were listed by the study as associated with cytomegalovirus. V-gene and J-gene trimming of TCR beta chains was associated with a missense DCLRE1C variant in a later genetic analysis, and the association was replicated in an independent cohort. The sequencing pipeline was judged likely to have produced a cluster of highly shared sequence variants as a technical artifact. According to a later genetic analysis, donors in an Asian-associated ancestry cluster had fewer N-insertions in productive TCRs than the approximately 670-donor mean. When HLA alleles, especially DR and DQ, strongly co-occurred, TCR associations were difficult to assign to individual alleles. According to a later analysis, TCR association rates differed among HLA loci, with DRB1 alleles showing the most associated TCRs and HLA-C alleles showing the fewest. The authors suggested that the approach could potentially be extended to other disease states and immunological phenotypes. Across donors, most TCR sequences were observed very rarely, whereas some public TCRs were present in many individuals. A later analysis reported that several top co-occurrence clusters appeared linked to parvovirus B19, influenza, CMV and Epstein-Barr virus. According to a later analysis, most CMV-associated TCR beta chains appeared to be HLA-restricted, and the HLA associations seemed to be driven largely by CMV exposure. The 87-base-pair reads could not distinguish some IMGT-functional V segments, including TRBV6-2 and TRBV6-3, so those segments were excluded. A further reported finding was that TCR beta sequences accurately predicted the HLA-A and HLA-B alleles for most subjects in the first cohort. A later analysis associated 17,000 or so TCR beta sequences with specific HLA alleles at a false discovery rate of 0.05. For the cohort, immune exposure information was limited to CMV serostatus. Because counts were too low, under 20 rarely observed V segments, including chromosome 9 orphons, were left out of the earlier analysis of 587 of the donors. HLA typing was unavailable for some donors at each locus, so association tests used only the typed subset. In this cohort, only TCR beta chains were sequenced, and detectable features were limited by the absence of alpha or paired-chain data. The classifier was reported to diagnose cytomegalovirus status with high specificity and sensitivity in both the original and validation cohorts. Roughly uniform sequencing depth across donors was assumed in presence/absence analyses, although this assumption may not hold. In an earlier analysis of some 500 of the donors, most TCR beta V segments appeared in productive rearrangements about 87% or about 30% of the time, broadly matching IMGT annotations.

The cohort consisted of 666 healthy bone marrow donors. Cohort members were all nominally healthy when sampled, although unrecorded immune exposures were likely present. The donor tested CMV seropositive, placing the donor among the 289 seropositive members of the cohort. A peripheral blood sample was provided by each donor, and peripheral blood mononuclear cells were used for TCR beta sequencing. The Qiagen DNeasy Blood Extraction Kit was used to extract genomic DNA from the blood cell samples. V has 2 bases trimmed and J has 4 bases trimmed; junction bases matching no gene number 10. The germline V gene gives CDR1 as MNHNS and CDR2 as SASEGT. From cysteine to phenylalanine, the CDR3 is 18 amino acids long. The only DNA kept is the CDR3, 54 bases in frame from the first base. To prepare the library, the immunoSEQ multiplex PCR assay was applied. For the multiplex PCR, a mixture combining 60 forward primers for TCR Vbeta segments and 13 reverse primers for TCR Jbeta segments was used. The CDR3 region of rearranged TCR beta genes was amplified from genomic DNA with a multiplex PCR assay. The Illumina HiSeq System was used to sequence the amplified TCR beta libraries as 87-base-pair reads. As for the original processing: In a later analysis, some 80 million unique TCR beta chains were counted across the 500 to 850 repertoires, and roughly 10 million of these chains were shared by at least two donors. A nearest-neighbor algorithm error-corrected the raw reads and collapsed the reads into unique sequences, merging closely related sequences to remove PCR and sequencing errors. To assign V, D and J gene segments, CDR3 sequences were aligned to IMGT reference sequences. For a sequence to be retained, a match of at least six nucleotides to both a V gene segment and a J gene segment was required. Rearrangements were classified as productive when the CDR3 lacked stop codons and remained in frame with V and J, and all other rearrangements were classified as non-productive. Following IMGT convention, CDR3 was defined as the stretch from the second conserved V-encoded cysteine to the conserved J-encoded phenylalanine. Sequences without an unambiguous match to a single V gene segment were excluded from the earlier analysis of a few hundred of the donors. In an earlier analysis of 450 to 750 of the donors, a V segment was called functional when productive rearrangements were above 56.7%, and segregating when the standard deviation between donors exceeded 5%. A statistical classification framework was developed to diagnose cytomegalovirus status using the catalog of TCR beta chain sequences. In a later analysis, V and J genes were assigned by comparing TCR nucleotide sequences against IMGT/GENE-DB human TR gene sequences. The TCRdist pipeline was used in a later analysis to assign CDR3 sequences and most-parsimonious VDJ recombination scenarios. In a later analysis, each TCR beta chain was defined by its CDR3 amino acid sequence together with its V-gene family, and reads lacking a unique V-gene family were excluded. In a later analysis, some 600 highly shared, low-generation-probability nucleotide sequences were removed to address suspected cross-contamination and a sequencing artifact. A later analysis calculated a clonal expansion index for each public chain from normalized within-repertoire ranks of inferred template counts. In a later analysis, generation probabilities were computed using a VDJ recombination model fitted to out-of-frame rearrangements, and the results were checked against IGoR. In a later analysis, TCR-TCR, TCR-HLA and TCR-CMV co-occurrence was scored with hypergeometric tests, and a repertoire-size bias correction was applied to TCR pairs. To estimate false discovery rates, a later analysis permuted the HLA or CMV assignments 20 times. In a later analysis, co-occurring TCRs were grouped with DBSCAN, and TCRdist sequence similarity was added when clustering was performed within HLA-allele-positive subsets. Repertoires with fewer than 30,000 or more than 120,000 public chains, plus five repertoires with anomalous nucleotide sharing, were excluded from co-occurrence clustering. TCRdb provides this immuneACCESS table in a form limited to in-frame rearrangements. Some clones are lacking; in checked studies, under half of them reflect an unresolved V gene, and why the rest are absent is not known. V and J calls and clone size come straight from that table; D and trimming were deduced from the DNA. The sample has about 96,000 clones on record, 60% to 85% of them singletons. Of the sample, less than 9.5% falls within the top ten clones.

This clone was seen once. The antigen it recognizes is unknown. No base quality values were provided; no much bigger clone lies one nucleotide off. The sequence joins TRBV6-1 to TRBJ2-3; the central 12 bases match TRBD2. The TCR originated in a man aged 50-60 years in good health and CMV-seropositive. The sequenced sample consisted of PBMCs. The sequenced DNA is TGTGCCAGCAGTGAAAATCCCGCTAGCGGGGGGGCTTCAGATACGCAGTATTTT. The encoded protein is CASSENPASGGASDTQYF.